This TCR beta chain was found in a study of shared clonotypes between healthy human individuals. Repertoires were generated with immunoSEQ multiplex PCR, while TCRdb's copy carries only in-frame clones and drops some. The top ten clones hold approximately 1.7% of a sample with approximately 2,000,000 clones, just over 90% of them seen once. Naive CD8 cells lacked CD45RO, underwent positive selection for CCR7 and left out terminally differentiated effector memory CD45RA+ cells. The study drew all its donors from Caucasian adults living in Nashville, Tennessee. Study-level points and caveats: Clonotypes shared by all four donors outscored non-shared clonotypes in generation probability.

V lost 3 bases to trimming and J lost 6 bases; unmatched junction nucleotides: 12. This CDR3 contains 17 residues. CDR1 and CDR2 (germline): LNHNV, YYDKDF (reference sequence). On this clone itself: Its specificity is unknown.

The material sequenced was naive CD8+ T cells from PBMCs. The receptor comes from a man younger than 35 in good health. Some clones in this sample may be carry-over from other donors' samples. The chain carries TRBV15 and TRBJ2-1; 9 bases align to TRBD2. The CDR3, as DNA: TGTGCCACCAGCAGGGTTTTAGCGGGAGTTGATAGCAATGAGCAGTTCTTC. Translating it yields CATSRVLAGVDSNEQFF.